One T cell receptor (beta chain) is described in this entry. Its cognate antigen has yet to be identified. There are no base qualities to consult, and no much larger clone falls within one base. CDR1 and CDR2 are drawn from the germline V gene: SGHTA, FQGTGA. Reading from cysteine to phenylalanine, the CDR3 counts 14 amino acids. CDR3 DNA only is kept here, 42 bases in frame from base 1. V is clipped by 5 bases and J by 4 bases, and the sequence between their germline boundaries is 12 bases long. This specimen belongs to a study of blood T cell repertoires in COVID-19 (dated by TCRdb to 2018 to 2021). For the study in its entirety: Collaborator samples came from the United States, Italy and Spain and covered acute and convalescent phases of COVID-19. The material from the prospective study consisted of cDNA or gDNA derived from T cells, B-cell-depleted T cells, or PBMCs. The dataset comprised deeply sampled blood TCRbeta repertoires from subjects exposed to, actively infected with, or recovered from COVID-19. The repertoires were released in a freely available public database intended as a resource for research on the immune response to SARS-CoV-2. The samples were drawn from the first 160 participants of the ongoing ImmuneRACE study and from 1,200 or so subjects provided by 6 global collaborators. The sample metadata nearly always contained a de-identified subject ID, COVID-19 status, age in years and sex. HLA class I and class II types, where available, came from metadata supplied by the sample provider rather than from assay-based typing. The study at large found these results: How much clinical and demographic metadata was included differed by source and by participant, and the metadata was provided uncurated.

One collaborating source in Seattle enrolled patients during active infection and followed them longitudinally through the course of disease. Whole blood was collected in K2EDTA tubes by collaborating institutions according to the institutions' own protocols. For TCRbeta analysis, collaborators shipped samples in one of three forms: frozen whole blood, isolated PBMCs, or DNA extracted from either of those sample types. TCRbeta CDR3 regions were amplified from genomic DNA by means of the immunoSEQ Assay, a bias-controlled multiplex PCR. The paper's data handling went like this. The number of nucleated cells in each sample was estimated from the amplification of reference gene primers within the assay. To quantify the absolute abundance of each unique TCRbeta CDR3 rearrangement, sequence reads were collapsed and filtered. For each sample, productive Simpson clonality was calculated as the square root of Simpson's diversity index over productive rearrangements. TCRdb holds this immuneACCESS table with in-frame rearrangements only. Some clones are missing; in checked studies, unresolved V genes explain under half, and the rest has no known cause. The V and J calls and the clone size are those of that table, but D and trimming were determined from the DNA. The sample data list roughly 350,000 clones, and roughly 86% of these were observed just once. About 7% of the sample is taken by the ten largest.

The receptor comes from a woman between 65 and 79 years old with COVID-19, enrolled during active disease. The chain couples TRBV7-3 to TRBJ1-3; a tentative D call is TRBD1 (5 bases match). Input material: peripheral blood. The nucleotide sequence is TGTGCCAGCAGCCCCCAGGGTAGCGGAAACACCATATATTTT. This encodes CASSPQGSGNTIYF.